This paragraph reports one TCR beta chain. What it recognizes is unknown. This sample is part of a study of T cell responses to AZD1222 COVID-19 vaccine. Study-wide background: Pooling of second doses given at about 4 or about 12 weeks was done. Whole-study findings and limits: Baseline seropositivity occurred in only 5 to 7 AZD1222 recipients. Researchers took repertoire samples only after the peak T cell response had come. Donors were largely white British and mainly female; clonal diversity was possibly underestimated.

Clones were sequenced by immunoSEQ multiplex PCR, and TCRdb holds only the in-frame ones, with some missing. The table lists 100,000 to 150,000 clones, approximately 91% of them singletons. With 3 bases removed from V and 3 bases from J, the gap between germline ends came to 17 bases. The CDR3 sequence is 16 residues long. The germline V gene encodes CDR1 LGHNA and CDR2 YNFKEQ. The V call is TRBV4-2, the J call TRBJ1-1; D is unclear. This TCR derives from an adult in good health. The sample consisted of peripheral blood, taken on day 0 of AZD1222 vaccination. The CDR3 loop reads CASSQRAARGHTEAFF. The CDR3 DNA reads as TGTGCCAGCAGCCAGCGAGCGGCCCGAGGGCACACTGAAGCTTTCTTT.